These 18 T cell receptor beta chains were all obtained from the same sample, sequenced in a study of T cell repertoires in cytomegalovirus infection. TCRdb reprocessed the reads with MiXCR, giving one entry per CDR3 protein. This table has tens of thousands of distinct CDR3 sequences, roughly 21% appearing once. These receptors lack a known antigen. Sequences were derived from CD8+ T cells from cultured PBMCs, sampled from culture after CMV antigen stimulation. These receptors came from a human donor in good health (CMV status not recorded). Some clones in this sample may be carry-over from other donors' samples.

CDR3 amino acids: CASRTSWEQFF. CDR3 DNA sequence: TGTGCCAGTCGTACCAGCTGGGAGCAGTTCTTC. J is TRBJ2-1 and V is TRBV19; D call uncertain. The CDR3 is made up of 11 amino acids. CDR1 and CDR2 (germline): LNHDA, SQIVND (reference sequence). The V gene lost 8 bases and the J gene lost 10 bases, with 12 bases spanning the gap.

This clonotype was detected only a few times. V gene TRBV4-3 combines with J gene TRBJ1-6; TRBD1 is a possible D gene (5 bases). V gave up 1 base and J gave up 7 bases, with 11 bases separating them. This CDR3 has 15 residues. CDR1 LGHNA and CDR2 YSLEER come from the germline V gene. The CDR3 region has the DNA TGCGCCAGCAGCCAAGGGGGCGGGGGAAATTCACCCCTCCACTTT. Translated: CASSQGGGGNSPLHF.

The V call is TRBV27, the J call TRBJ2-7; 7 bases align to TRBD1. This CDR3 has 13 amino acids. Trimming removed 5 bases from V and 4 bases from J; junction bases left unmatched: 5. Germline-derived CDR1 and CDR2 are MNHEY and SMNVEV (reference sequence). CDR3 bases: TGTGCCAGCAGTCTCGGGACAGCTTACGAGCAGTACTTC. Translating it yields CASSLGTAYEQYF.

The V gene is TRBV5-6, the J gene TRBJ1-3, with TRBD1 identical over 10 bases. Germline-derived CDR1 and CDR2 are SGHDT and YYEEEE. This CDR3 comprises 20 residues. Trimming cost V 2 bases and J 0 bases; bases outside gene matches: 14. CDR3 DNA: TGTGCCAGCAGCTTAACCGGGACAGGGGATTATAAACCCTCTGGAAACACCATATATTTT. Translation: CASSLTGTGDYKPSGNTIYF.

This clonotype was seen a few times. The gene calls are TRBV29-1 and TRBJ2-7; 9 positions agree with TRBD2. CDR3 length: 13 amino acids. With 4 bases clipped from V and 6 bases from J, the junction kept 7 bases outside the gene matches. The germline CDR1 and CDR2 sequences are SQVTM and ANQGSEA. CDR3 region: CSVGAGGAGEQYF. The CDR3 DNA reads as TGCAGCGTTGGTGCGGGGGGGGCGGGCGAGCAGTACTTC.

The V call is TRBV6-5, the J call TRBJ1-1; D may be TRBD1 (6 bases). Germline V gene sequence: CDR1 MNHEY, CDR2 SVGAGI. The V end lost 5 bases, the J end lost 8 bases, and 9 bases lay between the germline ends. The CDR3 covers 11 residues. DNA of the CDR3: TGTGCCAGCAGTGCAGGGGAGGAAGCTTTCTTT. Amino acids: CASSAGEEAFF.

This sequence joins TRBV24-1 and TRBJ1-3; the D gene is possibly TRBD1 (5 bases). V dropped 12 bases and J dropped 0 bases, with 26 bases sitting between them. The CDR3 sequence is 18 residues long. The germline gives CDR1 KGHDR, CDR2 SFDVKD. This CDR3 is CAPETVLGVASSGNTIYF. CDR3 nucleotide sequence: TGTGCCCCCGAGACCGTTTTGGGGGTAGCTTCCTCTGGAAACACCATATATTTT.

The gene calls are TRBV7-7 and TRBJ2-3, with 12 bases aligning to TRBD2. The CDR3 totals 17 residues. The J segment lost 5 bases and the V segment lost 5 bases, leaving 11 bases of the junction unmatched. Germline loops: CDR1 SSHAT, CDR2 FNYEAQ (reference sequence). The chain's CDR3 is CASSETLAGGPRDTQYF. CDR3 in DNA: TGTGCCAGCAGCGAAACCCTAGCGGGGGGGCCGAGAGATACGCAGTATTTT.

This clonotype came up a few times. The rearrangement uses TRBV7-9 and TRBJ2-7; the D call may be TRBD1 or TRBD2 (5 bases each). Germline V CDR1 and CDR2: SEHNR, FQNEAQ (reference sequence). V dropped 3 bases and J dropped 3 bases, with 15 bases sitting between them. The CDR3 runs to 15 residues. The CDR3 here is CASSFPGPSVYEQYF. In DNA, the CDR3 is TGTGCCAGCAGCTTTCCGGGACCCTCGGTCTACGAGCAGTACTTC.

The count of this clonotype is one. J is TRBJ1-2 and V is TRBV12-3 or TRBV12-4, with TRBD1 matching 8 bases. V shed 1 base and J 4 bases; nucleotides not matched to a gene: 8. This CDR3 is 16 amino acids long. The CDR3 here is CASSLGAGQDIYGYTF. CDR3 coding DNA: TGTGCCAGCAGTTTAGGGGCGGGACAGGATATCTATGGCTACACCTTC.

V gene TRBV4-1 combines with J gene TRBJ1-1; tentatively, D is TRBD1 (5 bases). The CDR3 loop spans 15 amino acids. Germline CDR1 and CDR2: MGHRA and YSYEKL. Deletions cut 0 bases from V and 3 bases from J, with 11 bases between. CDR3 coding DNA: TGCGCCAGCAGCCAAGATTGGGGCAGGTACACTGAAGCTTTCTTT. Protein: CASSQDWGRYTEAFF.

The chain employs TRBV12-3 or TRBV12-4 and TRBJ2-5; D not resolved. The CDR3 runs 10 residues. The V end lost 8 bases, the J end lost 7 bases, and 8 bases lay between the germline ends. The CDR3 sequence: CASGSGTQYF. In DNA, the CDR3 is TGTGCCAGCGGTTCGGGGACCCAGTACTTC.

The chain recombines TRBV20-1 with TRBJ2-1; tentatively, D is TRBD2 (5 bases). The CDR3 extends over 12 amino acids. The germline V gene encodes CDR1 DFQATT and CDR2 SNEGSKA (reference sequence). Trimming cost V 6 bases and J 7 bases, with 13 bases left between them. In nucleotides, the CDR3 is TGCAGTGCCCCCCGAGGGCCTAATGAGCAGTTCTTC. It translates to CSAPRGPNEQFF.

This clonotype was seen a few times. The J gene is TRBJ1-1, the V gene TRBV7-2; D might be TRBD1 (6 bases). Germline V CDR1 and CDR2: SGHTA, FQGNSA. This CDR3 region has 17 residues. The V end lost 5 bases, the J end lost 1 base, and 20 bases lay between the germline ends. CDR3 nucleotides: TGTGCCAGCAGCCGCCCCGGGACAATACCTAGGAACACTGAAGCTTTCTTT. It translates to CASSRPGTIPRNTEAFF.

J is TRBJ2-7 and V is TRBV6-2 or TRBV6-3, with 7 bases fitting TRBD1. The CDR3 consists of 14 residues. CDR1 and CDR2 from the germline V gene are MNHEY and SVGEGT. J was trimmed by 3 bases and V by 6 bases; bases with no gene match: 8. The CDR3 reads CASSERGQSYEQYF. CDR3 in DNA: TGTGCCAGCAGCGAACGGGGACAGAGCTACGAGCAGTACTTC.

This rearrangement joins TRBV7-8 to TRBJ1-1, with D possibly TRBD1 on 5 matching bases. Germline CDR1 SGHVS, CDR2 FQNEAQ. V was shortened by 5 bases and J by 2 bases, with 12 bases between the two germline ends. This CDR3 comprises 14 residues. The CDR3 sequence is CASSRRGPNTEAFF. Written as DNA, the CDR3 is TGTGCCAGCAGCCGGCGGGGCCCTAACACTGAAGCTTTCTTT.

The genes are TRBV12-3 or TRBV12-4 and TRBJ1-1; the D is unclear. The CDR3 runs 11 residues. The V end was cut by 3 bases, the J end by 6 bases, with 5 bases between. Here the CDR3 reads CASSFASEAFF. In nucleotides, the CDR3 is TGTGCCAGCAGTTTTGCGTCTGAAGCTTTCTTT.

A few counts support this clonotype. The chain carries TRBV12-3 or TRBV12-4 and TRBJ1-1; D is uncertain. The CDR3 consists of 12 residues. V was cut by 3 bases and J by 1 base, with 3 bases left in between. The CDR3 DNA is TGTGCCAGCAGTTTCGAGAACACTGAAGCTTTCTTT. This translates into CASSFENTEAFF.